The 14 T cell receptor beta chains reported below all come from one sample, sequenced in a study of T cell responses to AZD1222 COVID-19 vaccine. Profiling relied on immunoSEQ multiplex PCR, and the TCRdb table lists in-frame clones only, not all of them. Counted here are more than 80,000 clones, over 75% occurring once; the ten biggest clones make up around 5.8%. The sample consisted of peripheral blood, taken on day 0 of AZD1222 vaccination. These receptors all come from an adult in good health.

The chain's CDR3 is CASSRLPTGTPTRPNYGYTF. In DNA, the CDR3 is TGTGCCAGCAGCCGACTTCCCACCGGGACACCCACTCGACCTAACTATGGCTACACCTTC. This rearrangement joins TRBV7-6 to TRBJ1-2, with D perhaps TRBD1 (6 bases). The CDR3 contains 20 residues. V was trimmed by 5 bases and J by 0 bases, leaving 28 bases between them. Germline values: CDR1 SGHVS, CDR2 FNYEAQ.

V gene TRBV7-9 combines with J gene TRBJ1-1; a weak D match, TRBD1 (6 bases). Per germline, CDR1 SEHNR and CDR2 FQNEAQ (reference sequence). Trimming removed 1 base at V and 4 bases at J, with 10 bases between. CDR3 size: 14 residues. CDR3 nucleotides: TGTGCCAGCAGCTTAGGTCAGGGGCGCACTGAAGCTTTCTTT. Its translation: CASSLGQGRTEAFF.

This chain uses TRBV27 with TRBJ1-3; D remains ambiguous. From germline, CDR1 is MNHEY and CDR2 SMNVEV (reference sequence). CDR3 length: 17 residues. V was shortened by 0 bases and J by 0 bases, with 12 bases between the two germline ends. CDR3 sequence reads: CASSLSFPEFSGNTIYF. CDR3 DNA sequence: TGTGCCAGCAGTTTATCGTTCCCGGAATTCTCTGGAAACACCATATATTTT.

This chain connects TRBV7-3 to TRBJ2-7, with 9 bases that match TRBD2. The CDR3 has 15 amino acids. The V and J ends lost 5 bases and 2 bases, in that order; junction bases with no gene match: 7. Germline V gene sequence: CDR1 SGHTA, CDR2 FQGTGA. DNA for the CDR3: TGTGCCAGCAGCCCACAAGCGGGAGGAGCCTACGAGCAGTACTTC. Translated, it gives CASSPQAGGAYEQYF.

Here the CDR3 reads CASSGTGLYYGYTF. In DNA form, the CDR3 reads TGTGCCAGCAGTGGGACAGGGTTATACTATGGCTACACCTTC. The chain links TRBV27 to TRBJ1-2; 9 nucleotides align to TRBD1. Germline-derived CDR1 and CDR2 are MNHEY and SMNVEV (reference sequence). The length of the CDR3 is 14 residues. V dropped 5 bases and J dropped 3; count of bases not matched to a gene: 4.

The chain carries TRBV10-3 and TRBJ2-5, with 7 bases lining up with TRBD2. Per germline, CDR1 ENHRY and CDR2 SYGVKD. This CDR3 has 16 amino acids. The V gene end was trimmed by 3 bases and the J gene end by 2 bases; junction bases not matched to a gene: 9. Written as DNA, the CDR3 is TGTGCCATCAGTGATGTAGGCCTAGCGGTTCAAGAGACCCAGTACTTC. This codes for CAISDVGLAVQETQYF.

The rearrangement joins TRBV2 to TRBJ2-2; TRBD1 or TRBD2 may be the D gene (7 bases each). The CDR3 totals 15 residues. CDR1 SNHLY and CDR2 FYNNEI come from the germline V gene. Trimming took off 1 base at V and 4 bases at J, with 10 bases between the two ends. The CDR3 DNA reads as TGTGCCAGCAGTGAAGTCAGGGGGGGCACCGGGGAGCTGTTTTTT. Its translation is CASSEVRGGTGELFF.

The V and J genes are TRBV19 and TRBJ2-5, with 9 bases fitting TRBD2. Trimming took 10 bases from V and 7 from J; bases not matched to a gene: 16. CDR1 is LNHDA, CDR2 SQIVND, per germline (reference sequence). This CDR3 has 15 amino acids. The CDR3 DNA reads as TGTGCCACTCATAGGCGGGAGGGCCAAATAGGGACCCAGTACTTC. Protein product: CATHRREGQIGTQYF.

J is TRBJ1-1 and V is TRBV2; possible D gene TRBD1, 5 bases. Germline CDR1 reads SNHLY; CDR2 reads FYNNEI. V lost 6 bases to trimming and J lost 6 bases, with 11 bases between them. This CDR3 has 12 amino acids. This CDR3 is CASRSLGPEAFF. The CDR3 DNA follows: TGTGCCAGCAGATCCCTGGGGCCTGAAGCTTTCTTT. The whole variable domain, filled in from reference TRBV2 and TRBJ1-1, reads EPEVTQTPSHQVTQMGQEVILRCVPISNHLYFYWYRQILGQKVEFLVSFYNNEISEKSEIFDDQFSVERPDGSNFTLKIRSTKLEDSAMYFCASRSLGPEAFFGQGTRLTVV.

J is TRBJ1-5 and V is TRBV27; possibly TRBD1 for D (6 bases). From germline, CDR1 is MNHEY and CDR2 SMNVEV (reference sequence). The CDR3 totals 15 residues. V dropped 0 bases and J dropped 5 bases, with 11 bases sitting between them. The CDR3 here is CASSLSGGEHQPQHF. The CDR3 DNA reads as TGTGCCAGCAGTTTATCCGGGGGCGAACATCAGCCCCAGCATTTT.

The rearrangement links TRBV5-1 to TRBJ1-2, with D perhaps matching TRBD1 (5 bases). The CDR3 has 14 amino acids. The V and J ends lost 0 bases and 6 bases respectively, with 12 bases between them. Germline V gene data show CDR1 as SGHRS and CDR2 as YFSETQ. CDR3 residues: CASSLAAGRDGYTF. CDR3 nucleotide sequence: TGCGCCAGCAGCTTGGCTGCAGGCAGGGATGGCTACACCTTC.

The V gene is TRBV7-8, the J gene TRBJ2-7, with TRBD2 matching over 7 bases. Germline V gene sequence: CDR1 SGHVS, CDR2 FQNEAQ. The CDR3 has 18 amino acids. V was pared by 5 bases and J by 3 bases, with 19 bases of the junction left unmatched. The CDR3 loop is CASSPYRGRGSLGYEQYF. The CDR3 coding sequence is TGTGCCAGCAGCCCCTACCGAGGGAGGGGTTCCCTGGGCTACGAGCAGTACTTC.

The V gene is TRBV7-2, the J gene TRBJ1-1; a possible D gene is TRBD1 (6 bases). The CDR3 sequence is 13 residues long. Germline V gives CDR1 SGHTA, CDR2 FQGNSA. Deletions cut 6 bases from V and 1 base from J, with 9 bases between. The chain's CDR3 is CASRRGQNTEAFF. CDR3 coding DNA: TGTGCCAGCAGACGGGGACAGAACACTGAAGCTTTCTTT.

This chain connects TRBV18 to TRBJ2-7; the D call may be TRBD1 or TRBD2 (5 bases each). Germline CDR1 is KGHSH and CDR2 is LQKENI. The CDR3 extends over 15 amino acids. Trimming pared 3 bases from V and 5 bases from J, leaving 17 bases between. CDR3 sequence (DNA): TGTGCCAGCTCACCTGGGACGGCCCTCTTTGACGAGCAGTACTTC. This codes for CASSPGTALFDEQYF.